This T cell receptor beta chain stems from a study of blood T cell repertoires in COVID-19. Overall study context: Researchers got acute and convalescent COVID-19 samples from the United States, Italy and Spain. PBMCs, B-cell-depleted T cells, or T cells were the source of the cDNA or gDNA that made up the material.

Study processing details: Amplification with reference gene primers provided the estimates of nucleated cell counts. The protocol was immunoSEQ multiplex PCR, while the TCRdb copy is restricted to in-frame clones and leaves out a portion. V and J calls and clone size are those listed in that table; D and trimming were worked out from the DNA. Altogether under 300,000 clones are present, around 80% being singletons, with the ten largest covering approximately 1.3%. The trim removed 0 bases at V and 8 bases at J, leaving 9 bases unmatched. Germline CDR1 and CDR2: LGHNA and YSLEER. The CDR3 has 17 residues.

The rearrangement joins TRBV4-3 to TRBJ2-1, with TRBD2 identical over 11 bases. Material for sequencing was peripheral blood. The source is a middle-aged woman who had recovered from COVID-19. The CDR3 nucleotides are TGCGCCAGCAGCCAAGACTCGCCTAGCGGGGGGAGGGATGAGCAGTTCTTC. As protein: CASSQDSPSGGRDEQFF.